Presented here are 5 T cell receptor beta chains from one specimen sequenced in a study of T cells in narcolepsy. TCRdb keeps only in-frame clones here, not all; method: immunoSEQ multiplex PCR. This table has approximately 30,000 clones, roughly 86% appearing once. The sample was CD45RA- memory CD4+ T cells from PBMCs. Every receptor here comes from a human donor with narcolepsy.

The V and J genes are TRBV5-4 and TRBJ2-5, with TRBD2 identical over 9 bases. Germline CDR1 and CDR2: SGHNT and YYREEE (reference sequence). The junction had 5 bases not matched to a gene; V was cut back by 0 bases and J by 5 bases. The CDR3 length is 15 residues. CDR3 nucleotide sequence: TGTGCCAGCAGCTTGGGTGGCGGGGGGGGTGAGACCCAGTACTTC. The encoded protein is CASSLGGGGGETQYF.

The chain recombines TRBV27 with TRBJ1-1, with D maybe TRBD1 (5 bases). Germline V gene data show CDR1 as MNHEY and CDR2 as SMNVEV (reference sequence). Trimming stripped 6 bases from V and 1 base from J, with 12 bases between. The length of the CDR3 is 14 residues. The CDR3, as DNA: TGTGCCAGCAGAACCGGGACGGCGAACACTGAAGCTTTCTTT. Encoded protein: CASRTGTANTEAFF.

The CDR3 DNA follows: TGTGCCATCAGTACCGTCCCGGGACAGGGGAAACGTCCTATCTACGAGCAGTACGTC. It yields the protein CAISTVPGQGKRPIYEQYV. This sequence joins TRBV10-3 and TRBJ2-7, with 10 bases lining up with TRBD1. V lost 5 bases and J lost 3; bases outside the gene matches: 19. Germline assignment: CDR1 ENHRY and CDR2 SYGVKD. The CDR3 has 19 residues.

The V and J genes are TRBV6-1 and TRBJ1-4, with 11 bases fitting TRBD1. CDR1 is MNHNS, CDR2 SASEGT, per germline. V shed 6 bases and J 6 bases; nucleotides not matched to a gene: 6. The CDR3 runs 15 residues. The DNA of the CDR3 is TGTGCCAGCAGGGTCCGGGACAGGGGGGATGAAAAACTGTTTTTT. This gives the protein CASRVRDRGDEKLFF.

The V call is TRBV29-1, the J call TRBJ1-2; D uncertain. This CDR3 contains 13 residues. Per the germline V gene, CDR1 is SQVTM and CDR2 is ANQGSEA. Trimming pared 1 base from V and 2 bases from J, leaving 8 bases between. The CDR3 protein is CSVEVIGNYGYTF. In nucleotides, the CDR3 is TGCAGCGTTGAAGTCATCGGAAACTATGGCTACACCTTC.